The T cell receptor beta chain under discussion was sequenced for a study of T cells after yellow fever vaccination. Study-level points and caveats: Reappearance after the booster was seen for most primary-vaccination clones, at 96% CD4 and about 90% CD8. Shared CD4/CD8 clonotypes were a small share, likely from convergent recombination.

Via MiXCR, TCRdb re-called the 5' RACE reads, giving one row per CDR3 protein. The table lists 95,000 to 100,000 distinct CDR3 sequences, under 6.5% of them singletons, with about 41% in the top ten. There are 15 residues in the CDR3. Germline CDR1 is LNHDA and CDR2 is SQIVND (reference sequence). The V end was cut by 4 bases, the J end by 4 bases, with 15 bases between. For this clonotype: What it recognizes is unknown.

The sample was CD8+ T cells sorted from PBMCs, taken 10 days after the yellow fever booster vaccination. This receptor was taken from a man younger than 35 who received the YFV17D yellow fever vaccine. This chain links TRBV19 with TRBJ2-3; D could derive from TRBD1 or TRBD2 (7 bases each). The CDR3 spells CASSTTGEGPDTQYF. The CDR3, as DNA: TGTGCCAGTAGTACAACAGGGGAGGGTCCAGATACGCAGTATTTT.